Given below is one TCR beta chain in context. TCRdb re-analysed the RT-PCR reads in MiXCR, keeping a single row per CDR3 protein. Of tens of thousands of distinct CDR3 sequences in the sample, roughly 50% were seen once. The sample belongs to a study of patients and donors after allogeneic stem cell transplantation. Germline V lookup: CDR1 MDHEN, CDR2 SYDVKM. With 5 bases removed from V and 0 bases from J, the gap between germline ends came to 20 bases. The CDR3 extends over 19 amino acids. The source of this sequence is a human donor who was either an allogeneic HSCT recipient or a stem cell or donor lymphocyte infusion donor (not recorded which). It is not recorded whose cells these are; they may come from a transplant donor. Material: blood, either unsorted or a sorted T cell fraction (not recorded which). The V gene is TRBV28, the J gene TRBJ2-6; TRBD1 is a possible D gene (5 bases). The CDR3 spells CASSIDSSLFHSGANVLTF. Written as DNA, the CDR3 is TGTGCCAGCAGTATCGACAGCTCCTTATTCCACTCTGGGGCCAACGTCCTGACTTTC.